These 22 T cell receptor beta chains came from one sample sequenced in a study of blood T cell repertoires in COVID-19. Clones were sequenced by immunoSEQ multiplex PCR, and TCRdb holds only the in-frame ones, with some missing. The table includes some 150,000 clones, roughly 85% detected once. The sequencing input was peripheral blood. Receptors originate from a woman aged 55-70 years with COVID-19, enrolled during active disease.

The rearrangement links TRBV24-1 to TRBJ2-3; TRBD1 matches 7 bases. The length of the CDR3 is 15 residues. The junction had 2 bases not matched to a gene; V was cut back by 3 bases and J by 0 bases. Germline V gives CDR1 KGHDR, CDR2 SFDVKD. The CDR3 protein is CATSDGDSSTDTQYF. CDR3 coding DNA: TGTGCCACCAGTGATGGGGACAGTAGCACAGATACGCAGTATTTT.

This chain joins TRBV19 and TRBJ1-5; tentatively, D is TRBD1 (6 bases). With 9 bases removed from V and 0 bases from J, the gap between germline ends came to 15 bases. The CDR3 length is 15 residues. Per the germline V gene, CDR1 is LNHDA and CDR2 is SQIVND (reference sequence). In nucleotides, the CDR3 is TGTGCCAGCTTGGACAGACCTAATAGCAATCAGCCCCAGCATTTT. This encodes CASLDRPNSNQPQHF.

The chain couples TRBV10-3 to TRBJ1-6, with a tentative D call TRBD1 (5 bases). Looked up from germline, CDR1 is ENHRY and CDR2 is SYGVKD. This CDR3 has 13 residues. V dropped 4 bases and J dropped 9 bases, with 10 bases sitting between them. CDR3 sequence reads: CAISGRGISPLHF. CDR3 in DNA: TGTGCCATCAGTGGGCGGGGGATTTCACCCCTCCACTTT.

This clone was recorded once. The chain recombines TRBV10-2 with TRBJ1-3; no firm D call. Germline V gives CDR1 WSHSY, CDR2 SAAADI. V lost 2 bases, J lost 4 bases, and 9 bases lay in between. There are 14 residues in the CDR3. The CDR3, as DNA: TGCGCCAGCAGTGAGGCGGAGTGGGGAAACACCATATATTTT. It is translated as CASSEAEWGNTIYF.

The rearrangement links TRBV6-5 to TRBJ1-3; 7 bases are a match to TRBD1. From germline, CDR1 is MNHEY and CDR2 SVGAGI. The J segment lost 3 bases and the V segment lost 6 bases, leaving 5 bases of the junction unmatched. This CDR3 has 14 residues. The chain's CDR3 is CASSYDRVGNTIYF. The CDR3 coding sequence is TGTGCCAGCAGCTACGACAGGGTTGGAAACACCATATATTTT.

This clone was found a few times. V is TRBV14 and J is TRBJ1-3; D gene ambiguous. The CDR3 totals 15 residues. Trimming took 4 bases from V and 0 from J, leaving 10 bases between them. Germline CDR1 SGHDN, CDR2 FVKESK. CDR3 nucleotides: TGTGCCAGCAGCCGAACCACAAGCTCTGGAAACACCATATATTTT. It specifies CASSRTTSSGNTIYF.

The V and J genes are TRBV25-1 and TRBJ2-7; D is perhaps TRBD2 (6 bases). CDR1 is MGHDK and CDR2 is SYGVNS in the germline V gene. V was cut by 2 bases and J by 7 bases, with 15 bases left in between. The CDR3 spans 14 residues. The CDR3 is CASSEPFGGGEQYF. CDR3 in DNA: TGTGCCAGCAGTGAACCTTTCGGTGGAGGGGAGCAGTACTTC.

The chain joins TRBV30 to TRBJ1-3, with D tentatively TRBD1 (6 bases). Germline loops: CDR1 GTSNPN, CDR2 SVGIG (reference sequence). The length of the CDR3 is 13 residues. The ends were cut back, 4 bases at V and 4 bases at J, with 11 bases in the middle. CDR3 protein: CAWNIQGGNTIYF. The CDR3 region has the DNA TGTGCCTGGAATATACAGGGAGGAAACACCATATATTTT.

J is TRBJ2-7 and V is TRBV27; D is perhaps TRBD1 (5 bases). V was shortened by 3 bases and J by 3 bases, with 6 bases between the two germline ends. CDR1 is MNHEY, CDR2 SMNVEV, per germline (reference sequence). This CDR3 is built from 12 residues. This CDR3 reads CASSFQGYEQYF. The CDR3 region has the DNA TGTGCCAGCAGTTTCCAGGGCTACGAGCAGTACTTC.

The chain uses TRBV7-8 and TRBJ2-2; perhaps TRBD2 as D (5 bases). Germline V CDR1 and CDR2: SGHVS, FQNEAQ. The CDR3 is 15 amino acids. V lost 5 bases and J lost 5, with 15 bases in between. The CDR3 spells CASSPGTSWTGELFF. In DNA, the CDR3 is TGTGCCAGCAGCCCGGGCACTAGTTGGACCGGGGAGCTGTTTTTT.

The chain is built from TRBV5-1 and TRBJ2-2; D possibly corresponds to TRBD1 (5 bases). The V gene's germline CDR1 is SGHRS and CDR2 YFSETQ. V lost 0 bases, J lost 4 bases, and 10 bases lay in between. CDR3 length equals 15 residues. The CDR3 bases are TGCGCCAGCAGCTTGGTGGCAGGGTCCACCGGGGAGCTGTTTTTT. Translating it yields CASSLVAGSTGELFF.

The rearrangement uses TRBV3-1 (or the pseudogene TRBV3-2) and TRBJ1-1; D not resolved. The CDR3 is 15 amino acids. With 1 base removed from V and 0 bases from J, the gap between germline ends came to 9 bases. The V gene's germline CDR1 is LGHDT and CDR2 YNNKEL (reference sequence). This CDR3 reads CASSQVIDMNTEAFF. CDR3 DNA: TGTGCCAGCAGCCAAGTGATAGACATGAACACTGAAGCTTTCTTT.

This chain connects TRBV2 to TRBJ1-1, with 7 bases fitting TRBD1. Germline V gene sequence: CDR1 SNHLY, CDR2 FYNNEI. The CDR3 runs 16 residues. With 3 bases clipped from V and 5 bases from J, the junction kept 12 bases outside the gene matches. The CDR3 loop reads CASSDSGTAGRTEAFF. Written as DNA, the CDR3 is TGTGCCAGCAGTGATTCGGGGACAGCCGGGCGAACTGAAGCTTTCTTT.

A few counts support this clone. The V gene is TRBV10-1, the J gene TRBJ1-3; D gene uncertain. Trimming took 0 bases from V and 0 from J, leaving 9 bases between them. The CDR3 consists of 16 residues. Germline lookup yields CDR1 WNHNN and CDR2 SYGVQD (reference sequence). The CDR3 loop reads CASSESGGASGNTIYF. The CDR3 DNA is TGCGCCAGCAGTGAGTCAGGCGGCGCCTCTGGAAACACCATATATTTT.

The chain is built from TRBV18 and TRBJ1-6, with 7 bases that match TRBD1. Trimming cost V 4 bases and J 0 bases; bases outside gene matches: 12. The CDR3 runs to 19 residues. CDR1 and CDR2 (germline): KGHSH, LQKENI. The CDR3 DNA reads TGTGCCAGCTCACTTCCCGCGGGACAGCTCAGCTCCTATAATTCACCCCTCCACTTT. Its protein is CASSLPAGQLSSYNSPLHF.

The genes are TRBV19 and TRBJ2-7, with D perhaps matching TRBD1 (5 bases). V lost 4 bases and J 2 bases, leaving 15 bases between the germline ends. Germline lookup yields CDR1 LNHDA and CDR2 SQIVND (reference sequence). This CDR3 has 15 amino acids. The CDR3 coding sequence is TGTGCCAGTAGTAGCGACCGGCAGGGAACCTACGAGCAGTACTTC. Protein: CASSSDRQGTYEQYF.

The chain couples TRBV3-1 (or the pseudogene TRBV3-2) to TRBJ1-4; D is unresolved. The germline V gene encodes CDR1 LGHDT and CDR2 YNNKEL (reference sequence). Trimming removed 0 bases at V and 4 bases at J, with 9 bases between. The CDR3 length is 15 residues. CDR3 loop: CASSQDWRSNEKLFF. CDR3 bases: TGTGCCAGCAGCCAAGATTGGCGGAGTAATGAAAAACTGTTTTTT.

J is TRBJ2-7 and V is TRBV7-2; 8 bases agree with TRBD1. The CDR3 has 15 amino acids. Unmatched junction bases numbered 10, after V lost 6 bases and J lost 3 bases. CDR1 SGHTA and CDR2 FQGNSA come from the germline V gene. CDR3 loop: CASSQGQGDVYEQYF. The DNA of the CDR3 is TGTGCCAGCAGTCAAGGACAGGGCGATGTCTACGAGCAGTACTTC.

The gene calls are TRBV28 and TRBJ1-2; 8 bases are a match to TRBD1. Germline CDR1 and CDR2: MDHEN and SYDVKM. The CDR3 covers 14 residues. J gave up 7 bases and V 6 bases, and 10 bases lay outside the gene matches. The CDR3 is CASSPPDRAAGYTF. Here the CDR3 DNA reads TGTGCCAGCAGCCCCCCGGACAGGGCGGCTGGCTACACCTTC.

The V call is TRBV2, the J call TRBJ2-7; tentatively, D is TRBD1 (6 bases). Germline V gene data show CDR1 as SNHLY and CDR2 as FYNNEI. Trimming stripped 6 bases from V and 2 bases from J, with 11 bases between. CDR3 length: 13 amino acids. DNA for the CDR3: TGTGCCAGCAGGCCAGGGGCAGCCTACGAGCAGTACTTC. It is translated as CASRPGAAYEQYF. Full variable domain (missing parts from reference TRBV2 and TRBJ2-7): EPEVTQTPSHQVTQMGQEVILRCVPISNHLYFYWYRQILGQKVEFLVSFYNNEISEKSEIFDDQFSVERPDGSNFTLKIRSTKLEDSAMYFCASRPGAAYEQYFGPGTRLTVT.

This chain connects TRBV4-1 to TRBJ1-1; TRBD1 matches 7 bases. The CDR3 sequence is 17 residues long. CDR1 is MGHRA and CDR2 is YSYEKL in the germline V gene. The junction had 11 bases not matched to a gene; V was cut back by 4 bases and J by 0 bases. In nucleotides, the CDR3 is TGCGCCAGCAGCCCGGGACAGTCAAGGGCCATGAACACTGAAGCTTTCTTT. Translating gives CASSPGQSRAMNTEAFF.

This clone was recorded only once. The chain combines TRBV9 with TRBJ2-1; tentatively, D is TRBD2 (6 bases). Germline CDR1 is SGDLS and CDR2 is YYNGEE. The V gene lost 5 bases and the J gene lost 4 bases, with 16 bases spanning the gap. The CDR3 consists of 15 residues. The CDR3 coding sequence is TGTGCCAGCAGTCGGCGCGGGGACGTATACAATGAGCAGTTCTTC. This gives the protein CASSRRGDVYNEQFF.